These T cell receptor beta chains were read from a single sample in a study of regulatory T cells in long-lasting Graves disease. TCRdb passed the multiplex PCR reads through MiXCR, listing each CDR3 protein once. The sample lists hundreds of thousands of distinct CDR3 sequences; 15% to 20% were seen once. The sample was also reused in another study, on T cells in Graves' hyperthyroidism and ophthalmopathy.

The sequenced sample was peripheral blood mononuclear cells (PBMCs), obtained at new diagnosis, from a patient treated with antithyroid drugs. These receptors were taken from a woman aged 40 to 65 with Graves disease. CDR3s include the opening cysteine and the closing phenylalanine or tryptophan. A D gene is named only where the DNA matches it firmly. Size is stated for part of the rows, as once, few or many counts, or as a class when the clone is expanded.

TRBV18	-	TRBJ1-1	few	TGTGCCAGCTCCTCAAGGGGGAGCACTGAAGCTTTCTTT	CASSSRGSTEAFF
TRBV28	-	TRBJ1-5	-	TGTGCCAGCAGCGGGGATGCTTCTCAGCCCCAGCATTTT	CASSGDASQPQHF
TRBV4-1	-	TRBJ1-2	-	TGCGCCAGCAGACCGTCTCAGGGAATGGGTGGCTACACCTTC	CASRPSQGMGGYTF
TRBV2	-	TRBJ2-7	many	TGTGCCAGCAGTGAAGGCCGGGCAGGGGATCCCTACGAGCAGTACTTC	CASSEGRAGDPYEQYF
TRBV5-1	-	TRBJ1-2	many	TGCGCCAGCAGCGGGGACTATCCGATCGACTATGGCTACACCTTC	CASSGDYPIDYGYTF
TRBV3-1	-	TRBJ1-2	many	TGTGCCAGCAGCCAAGATCTTGGCTACACCTTC	CASSQDLGYTF
TRBV3-1	TRBD2	TRBJ2-1	few	TGTGCCAGCAGCCAAGAGGGCGGGGGGGCCCGGGGCTCCTACAATGAGCAGTTCTTC	CASSQEGGGARGSYNEQFF
TRBV13	-	TRBJ1-2	many	TGTGCCAGCAGTCCCCAAGGGGGGGCAGTGGGATATGGCTACACCTTC	CASSPQGGAVGYGYTF
TRBV2	TRBD1	TRBJ1-5	many	TGTGCCAGCAGCTCGGACAGGGGACACCAGCCCCAGCATTTT	CASSSDRGHQPQHF
TRBV12-3/TRBV12-4	-	TRBJ2-2	-	TGTGCCAGCAAAGGGGCCGGGGAGCTGTTTTTT	CASKGAGELFF
TRBV3-1	-	TRBJ1-4	many	TGTGCCAGCAGATGGGGTTATGATGAAAAACTGTTTTTT	CASRWGYDEKLFF
TRBV7-9	-	TRBJ1-1	many	TGTGCCAGCAGCCCCAACAGAGGAGCTTTCTTT	CASSPNRGAFF
TRBV5-1	TRBD1	TRBJ2-7	few	TGCGCCAGCAGCGGGGGGACAGGTTTGGACGAGCAGTACTTC	CASSGGTGLDEQYF
TRBV30	TRBD1	TRBJ2-7	many	TGTGCCTGGAGCAGGGGGCTCTACGAGCAGTACTTC	CAWSRGLYEQYF
TRBV12-3/TRBV12-4	-	TRBJ1-1	many	TGTGCCAGCAGTCCGAGAACGGTGAACACTGAAGCTTTCTTT	CASSPRTVNTEAFF
TRBV7-2	TRBD2	TRBJ2-3	many	TGTGCCAGCAGCCGTCTTGGCGGGGGGTCCACAGATACGCAGTATTTT	CASSRLGGGSTDTQYF
TRBV6-4	TRBD1	TRBJ1-2	-	TGTGCCAGCAGTGACTCGGCCTACAGGGGCCATGGCTACACCTTC	CASSDSAYRGHGYTF
TRBV10-1	TRBD1	TRBJ1-1	-	TGCGCCAGCTCCCCACTTCAGGGGGCTGAAGCTTTCTTT	CASSPLQGAEAFF
TRBV6-4	-	TRBJ1-2	-	TGTGCCAGCAGTGACGGCTCAGGGCGAGGCTACACCTTC	CASSDGSGRGYTF
TRBV25-1	TRBD1	TRBJ1-2	-	TGTGCCAGCAGTGAAAGATGGCCGGGACAGGGTCGTGGCTACACCTTC	CASSERWPGQGRGYTF
TRBV30	TRBD2	TRBJ2-1	few	TGTGCCTGGAGTCCCGGGGGGTCCAATGAGCAGTTCTTC	CAWSPGGSNEQFF
TRBV6-1	-	TRBJ2-5	many	TGTGCCAGCGCACGCCAGGGGGGTCAAGAGACCCAGTACTTC	CASARQGGQETQYF
TRBV4-1	-	TRBJ2-2	-	TGCGCCAGCAGCCCACGACAGGATAACACCGGGGAGCTGTTTTTT	CASSPRQDNTGELFF
TRBV6-1	-	TRBJ1-1	-	TGTGCCAGCATCACGGGAGGAGGGCGCAGCATGAACACTGAAGCTTTCTTT	CASITGGGRSMNTEAFF
TRBV9	-	TRBJ2-3	many	TGTGCCAGCAGCGTAGGACAGATGACAGATACGCAGTATTTT	CASSVGQMTDTQYF
TRBV3-1	-	TRBJ1-2	many	TGTGCCAGCAGCCAAGGAGCCGCAGGGTTTGGCTACACCTTC	CASSQGAAGFGYTF
TRBV6-1	TRBD2	TRBJ2-5	many	TGTGCCAGCAGTCCCCGGGGGGCGGGGGGGCAAGAGACCCAGTACTTC	CASSPRGAGGQETQYF
TRBV12-3/TRBV12-4	TRBD2	TRBJ2-5	-	TGTGCCAGCAGTTTTCCGGGGGGGGCCCGGGAGACCCAGTACTTC	CASSFPGGARETQYF
TRBV6-1	TRBD1	TRBJ1-5	many	TGTGCATCTACAGGGGAGAACAATCAGCCCCAGCATTTT	CASTGENNQPQHF
TRBV28	-	TRBJ1-1	many	TGTGCCAGCAGCCTATCCCTGGGGGGGAACACTGAAGCTTTCTTT	CASSLSLGGNTEAFF
TRBV6-2/TRBV6-3	-	TRBJ2-2	few	TGTGCCAGCAGACCTGGGGGACAGAACACCGGGGAGCTGTTTTTT	CASRPGGQNTGELFF
TRBV12-3/TRBV12-4	-	TRBJ2-7	many	TGTGCCAGCAGTTCGGGAGCAACCTCCTACGAGCAGTACTTC	CASSSGATSYEQYF
TRBV28	-	TRBJ1-2	-	TGTGCCAGCAGGGCCGTCCAGGGACTGAACACCTTC	CASRAVQGLNTF
TRBV2	-	TRBJ1-1	-	TGTGCCAGCAGTGTTACATCAGGGGACACTGAAGCTTTCTTT	CASSVTSGDTEAFF
TRBV30	TRBD1	TRBJ2-7	few	TGTGCCTGGGCCGCCGGGACAGGGTCCCTCGAGCAGTACTTC	CAWAAGTGSLEQYF
TRBV5-1	-	TRBJ2-7	many	TGTGCCAGCAGTTTGGGACCGAACTACGAGCAGTACTTC	CASSLGPNYEQYF
TRBV3-1	-	TRBJ2-5	many	TGTGCCAGCAGCCGTCCGGGGGAGACCCAGTACTTC	CASSRPGETQYF
TRBV20-1	TRBD1	TRBJ1-4	-	TGCAGTGCTACGCCGGGACAGGGCGATGGAAAACTGTTTTTT	CSATPGQGDGKLFF
TRBV6-1	-	TRBJ1-1	many	TGTGCCAGCGGGCAGAGCACTGAAGCTTTCTTT	CASGQSTEAFF
TRBV5-1	-	TRBJ2-7	-	TGCGCCAGCAGTCGGGACACTTTCTACGAGCAGTACTTC	CASSRDTFYEQYF
TRBV7-9	-	TRBJ2-1	many	TGTGCCAGCAGCTCCGCCCGGCAGGTTTACAATGAGCAGTTCTTC	CASSSARQVYNEQFF
TRBV7-6	-	TRBJ2-7	many	TGTGCCAGCAGCTTCGGACATTTGAGAGGGCACTACGAGCAGTACTTC	CASSFGHLRGHYEQYF
TRBV9	-	TRBJ2-2	-	TGTGCCAGCAGCTCAGGGGAGGGCCCGAACACCGGGGAGCTGTTTTTT	CASSSGEGPNTGELFF
TRBV12-3/TRBV12-4	-	TRBJ2-5	-	TGTGCCAGCAGGCGCCTGGGGGAGACCCAGTACTTC	CASRRLGETQYF
TRBV2	-	TRBJ2-5	-	TGTGCCAGCAGTGAAGCCCAGGGTGGGGAGACCCAGTACTTC	CASSEAQGGETQYF
TRBV19	-	TRBJ1-5	many	TGTGCCAGTAGTATGAGGCCGGGAGAATATAGCAATCAGCCCCAGCATTTT	CASSMRPGEYSNQPQHF